Sequencing of this T cell receptor beta chain was carried out in a study of T-cell reconstitution after alpha-beta-depleted transplantation in children. The CDR3 loop spans 15 amino acids. Trimming removed 0 bases from V and 0 bases from J, with 8 bases in between. Germline CDR1 LGHNA, CDR2 YSLEER. This clonotype has just a few counts. As it was prepared, the TCRbeta library received unique molecular identifiers. Each CDR3 protein is one row after TCRdb ran MiXCR on the PCR reads. The repertoire holds around 410,000 distinct CDR3 sequences, with approximately 10% as singletons. The sequence derives from a human donor who donated a stem cell graft to a child with acute myeloid leukemia. The chain combines TRBV4-3 with TRBJ1-1, with D possibly TRBD1 on 5 matching bases. The specimen comprised PBMCs from the stem cell graft donor, sampled from the stem cell graft. CDR3 nucleotides: TGCGCCAGCAGCCAAGAAGGGGTCATGAACACTGAAGCTTTCTTT. Translated, it gives CASSQEGVMNTEAFF.